Included here is one TCR beta chain sequence, with context. This entry is derived from a study of untreated major depressive disorder. The donors were all European-descended. Around 94% CD4+ purity was typical by flow cytometry. V was shortened by 4 bases and J by 4 bases, with 16 bases between the two germline ends. This CDR3 is built from 15 residues. The germline V gene has CDR1 SEHNR and CDR2 FQNEAQ (reference sequence). Sequenced by immunoSEQ multiplex PCR; TCRdb stores in-frame clones only, minus some. The sample shows 20,000 to 25,000 clones, roughly nine tenths of them seen only once. Sequences were obtained from CD4+ T cells from PBMCs. The chain couples TRBV7-9 to TRBJ1-1, with D possibly TRBD1 on 5 matching bases. This receptor was taken from a woman aged 40 to 55 in good health. CDR3: CASSSTRGRGTEAFF. The CDR3 DNA follows: TGTGCCAGCAGCTCAACTCGGGGACGGGGCACTGAAGCTTTCTTT.